Detailed here is one T cell receptor (beta chain). What it recognizes is unknown. TCRdb re-derived calls from the 5' RACE reads in MiXCR, one entry per CDR3 protein. The table records 550,000 to 650,000 distinct CDR3 sequences, around 15% of them present only once. This entry comes from a study of T-cell memory formation after mild COVID-19. Study-wide results and caveats: Some SARS-CoV-2-responding clones were already detected in memory before infection.

V was shortened by 6 bases and J by 7 bases, with 17 bases between the two germline ends. Germline lookup yields CDR1 MNHEY and CDR2 SVGAGI. The length of the CDR3 is 14 residues. This chain uses TRBV6-5 with TRBJ2-3; D possibly matches TRBD1 or TRBD2 (5 bases each). Input material: PBMCs or a T cell subset sorted from them (not recorded which). The receptor's source is an adult woman who had mild COVID-19 (a few samples of this study predate the infection). Cell type and time point are not known. CDR3 in DNA: TGTGCCAGCAGCTACCGAGGGACCGACAATACGCAGTATTTT. The encoded protein is CASSYRGTDNTQYF.